The 11 T cell receptor beta chains given below trace back to one sample, sequenced in a study of tumor-infiltrating lymphocytes in localized non-small cell lung cancer. Profiled with immunoSEQ multiplex PCR; TCRdb holds only in-frame clones, not every one. The sample lists some 21,000 clones; roughly three quarters were seen once. Material: lung tumor tissue. All receptors derive from a human donor with non-small cell lung cancer.

The V and J genes are TRBV5-7 and TRBJ1-2; 7 bases map to TRBD1. TRBV5-7 is treated as an ORF (open reading frame) with a function not yet certain. V was pared by 5 bases and J by 3 bases, with 4 bases of the junction left unmatched. The CDR3 is 13 residues long. In DNA form, the CDR3 reads TGTGCCAGCAGTCTGGGACAGCACTATGGCTACACCTTC. Encoded protein: CASSLGQHYGYTF.

The chain uses TRBV15 and TRBJ2-5, with 10 nucleotides matching TRBD2. The germline V gene encodes CDR1 LNHNV and CDR2 YYDKDF (reference sequence). V lost 1 base, J lost 4 bases, and 12 bases stayed unmatched. This CDR3 contains 18 residues. This CDR3 is CATSRAVSGRISGETQYF. The CDR3, as DNA: TGTGCCACCAGCAGAGCAGTTAGCGGGAGGATAAGTGGAGAGACCCAGTACTTC.

The J gene is TRBJ2-7, the V gene TRBV5-6; no clear D. Trimming stripped 3 bases from V and 0 bases from J, with 4 bases between. The CDR3 runs to 12 residues. Germline assignment: CDR1 SGHDT and CDR2 YYEEEE. Written as DNA, the CDR3 is TGTGCCAGCAGCTCCGGCTCCTACGAGCAGTACTTC. This sequence encodes CASSSGSYEQYF.

This chain uses TRBV7-2 with TRBJ2-1; TRBD1 might be the D (6 bases). There are 15 residues in the CDR3. In germline, CDR1 is SGHTA, CDR2 FQGNSA. V lost 4 bases, J lost 10 bases, and 20 bases lay in between. Here the CDR3 DNA reads TGTGCCAGCAGCTCAGGGGCCGGCGGAGTCCGAGAGCAGTTCTTC. Protein product: CASSSGAGGVREQFF.

This sequence joins TRBV4-1 and TRBJ1-2; D is unclear. This CDR3 is built from 11 residues. CDR1 is MGHRA and CDR2 is YSYEKL in the germline V gene. Trimming shortened V by 0 bases and J by 13 bases, and 9 bases separated the two germline ends. The CDR3 spells CASSQENMSTF. The CDR3 nucleotides read TGCGCCAGCAGCCAAGAAAACATGAGCACCTTC.

CDR3 nucleotide sequence: TGTGCCAGCAGTCTAGCGGGAGGGATGGGTAATGAGCAGTTCTTC. As protein: CASSLAGGMGNEQFF. The chain recombines TRBV6-1 with TRBJ2-1; 12 bases match TRBD2. The CDR3 is 15 residues long. The germline gives CDR1 MNHNS, CDR2 SASEGT. J lost 7 bases, V lost 5 bases, and 6 bases had no gene match.

The gene calls are TRBV6-4 and TRBJ2-5; 10 positions agree with TRBD2. The CDR3 has 13 residues. CDR1 is MRHNA, CDR2 SNTAGT, per germline. With V trimmed by 5 bases and J by 4 bases, 1 base remained unmatched. In DNA, the CDR3 is TGTGCCAGCAGTAGACTAGCGGGAGAGACCCAGTACTTC. Translation gives CASSRLAGETQYF.

This clone has only one observation. The chain has TRBV4-3 and TRBJ2-7, with D unresolved. V was trimmed by 3 bases and J by 2 bases, leaving 8 bases between them. Germline CDR1 and CDR2: LGHNA and YSLEER. This CDR3 is built from 13 residues. CDR3 coding DNA: TGCGCCAGCAGCCAGGACGGCACCTACGAGCAGTACTTC. It is translated as CASSQDGTYEQYF.

The chain uses TRBV19 and TRBJ2-7, with TRBD1 matching 7 bases. This CDR3 spans 13 amino acids. Germline V gene data show CDR1 as LNHDA and CDR2 as SQIVND (reference sequence). Germline trimming cut 6 bases from V and 2 bases from J; bases unmatched to any gene: 4. The CDR3 region has the DNA TGTGCCAGTAGCCGGGACAGCCCCTACGAGCAGTACTTC. Its translation: CASSRDSPYEQYF.

This clone was observed a handful of times. The V gene is TRBV18, the J gene TRBJ2-3; D gene unclear. Germline lookup yields CDR1 KGHSH and CDR2 LQKENI. With 8 bases removed from V and 3 bases from J, the gap between germline ends came to 15 bases. The CDR3 has 14 residues. The CDR3 sequence: CASRVSVSTDTQYF. CDR3 coding DNA: TGTGCCAGCCGGGTCTCAGTTTCAACAGATACGCAGTATTTT.

CDR3 amino acids: CASSLEGAIGNTIYF. The CDR3 DNA follows: TGTGCCAGCAGCTTAGAGGGGGCGATTGGAAACACCATATATTTT. The rearrangement links TRBV7-6 to TRBJ1-3; 7 bases are a match to TRBD1. There are 15 residues in the CDR3. Germline loops: CDR1 SGHVS, CDR2 FNYEAQ. Losses at the gene ends were 1 base for V and 3 bases for J; bases not matched to a gene: 3.